The 19 T cell receptor beta chains presented below share a single source sample, sequenced in a study of shared clonotypes between healthy human individuals. CD45RO-negative CD8 cells positively selected for CCR7 made up the naive population, which excluded terminally differentiated effector memory CD45RA+ cells. Profiled with immunoSEQ multiplex PCR; TCRdb holds only in-frame clones, not every one. Of about 1,900,000 clones in the sample, 85% to 95% were seen once. Specimen: naive CD8+ T cells sorted from blood. All receptors come from a man between 18 and 29 years old in good health.

This rearrangement joins TRBV27 to TRBJ2-1, with D maybe TRBD1 (6 bases). The CDR3 sequence is 17 residues long. The germline V gene encodes CDR1 MNHEY and CDR2 SMNVEV (reference sequence). Trimming cost V 5 bases and J 5 bases, with 22 bases left between them. CDR3 region: CASSPIGGGHQDNEQFF. The CDR3 nucleotides read TGTGCCAGCAGTCCTATTGGGGGCGGCCACCAGGACAATGAGCAGTTCTTC.

The chain uses TRBV29-1 and TRBJ2-7; a weak D match, TRBD1 (6 bases). Germline V gives CDR1 SQVTM, CDR2 ANQGSEA. CDR3 length: 12 amino acids. Trimming removed 6 bases at V and 3 bases at J, with 12 bases between. The CDR3 DNA sequence: TGCAGCGTACTACAGGGACGCTACGAGCAGTACTTC. It translates to CSVLQGRYEQYF.

This chain connects TRBV7-2 to TRBJ2-5; 9 nucleotides align to TRBD2. CDR3 length: 17 residues. J was trimmed by 2 bases and V by 4 bases; bases with no gene match: 11. Germline lookup yields CDR1 SGHTA and CDR2 FQGNSA. As DNA, the CDR3 is TGTGCCAGCAGCTCACCACCTTGGACTAGCGAACAAGAGACCCAGTACTTC. Translating it yields CASSSPPWTSEQETQYF.

V and J are TRBV9 and TRBJ2-7; TRBD1 or TRBD2 may be the D gene (5 bases each). Trimming cost V 0 bases and J 2 bases, with 12 bases left between them. This CDR3 is 15 amino acids long. Germline V gene sequence: CDR1 SGDLS, CDR2 YYNGEE. The CDR3 sequence: CASSVGGTVTYEQYF. The CDR3, as DNA: TGTGCCAGCAGCGTAGGAGGGACGGTCACCTACGAGCAGTACTTC. The complete variable domain, with remaining parts taken from reference TRBV9 and TRBJ2-7, reads DSGVTQTPKHLITATGQRVTLRCSPRSGDLSVYWYQQSLDQGLQFLIQYYNGEERAKGNILERFSAQQFPDLHSELNLSSLELGDSALYFCASSVGGTVTYEQYFGPGTRLTVT.

V usage is TRBV4-1 and J usage is TRBJ2-2, with 8 bases aligning to TRBD1. The CDR3 length is 15 residues. Germline V lookup: CDR1 MGHRA, CDR2 YSYEKL. V shed 5 bases and J 0 bases; nucleotides not matched to a gene: 2. CDR3 sequence: CASSSGQANTGELFF. CDR3 DNA sequence: TGCGCCAGCAGCTCGGGACAGGCGAACACCGGGGAGCTGTTTTTT.

In the case of this clone: At the DNA level, this CDR3 is encoded by other sequences in the same sample as well. V usage is TRBV4-1 and J usage is TRBJ2-7; TRBD1 matches 7 bases. Germline V gives CDR1 MGHRA, CDR2 YSYEKL. The junction had 3 bases not matched to a gene; V was cut back by 3 bases and J by 1 base. The CDR3 spans 14 residues. The CDR3 sequence is CASSHRQGSYEQYF. The CDR3 DNA follows: TGCGCCAGCAGCCACCGACAGGGATCCTACGAGCAGTACTTC.

The V gene is TRBV2, the J gene TRBJ1-5; 10 bases agree with TRBD1. Germline CDR1 and CDR2: SNHLY and FYNNEI. Trimming at V came to 5 bases and at J to 1 base, leaving 8 bases not matched to a gene. This CDR3 comprises 17 residues. The CDR3 spells CASSRDRGPRSNQPQHF. The CDR3 DNA follows: TGTGCCAGCAGTCGGGACAGGGGCCCGAGGAGCAATCAGCCCCAGCATTTT.

V and J are TRBV11-2 and TRBJ2-7; the D call may be TRBD1 or TRBD2 (5 bases each). Germline CDR1 and CDR2: SGHAT and FQNNGV. V gave up 8 bases and J gave up 3 bases, with 11 bases separating them. The CDR3 is made up of 12 amino acids. The CDR3 region has the DNA TGTGCCAGCCGGGACGATTACTACGAGCAGTACTTC. Amino acid sequence: CASRDDYYEQYF.

This clone was observed a single time. J is TRBJ1-3 and V is TRBV19, with D unclear. V dropped 2 bases and J dropped 2 bases, with 7 bases sitting between them. This CDR3 spans 14 amino acids. Germline CDR1 reads LNHDA; CDR2 reads SQIVND (reference sequence). CDR3 in DNA: TGTGCCAGTAGTATAATCCTGACTGGAAACACCATATATTTT. This sequence encodes CASSIILTGNTIYF.

The V call is TRBV13, the J call TRBJ1-5; D is perhaps TRBD1 (5 bases). This CDR3 has 16 residues. The V gene's germline CDR1 is PRHDT and CDR2 FYEKMQ (reference sequence). Between the trimmed V and J ends, which lost 0 bases and 0 bases, there was a span of 9 bases. CDR3 DNA: TGTGCCAGCAGCTTAGGCGGGGGGTTTAGCAATCAGCCCCAGCATTTT. Protein: CASSLGGGFSNQPQHF.

The V and J genes are TRBV6-6 and TRBJ2-4, with D perhaps given as TRBD1 or TRBD2 (5 bases each). V lost 4 bases and J 1 base, leaving 14 bases between the germline ends. This CDR3 comprises 16 residues. Germline CDR1 MNHNY, CDR2 SVGAGI (reference sequence). CDR3 residues: CASSLDLGVAKNIQYF. As DNA, the CDR3 is TGTGCCAGCAGTTTAGATCTGGGGGTTGCCAAAAACATTCAGTACTTC.

J is TRBJ1-1 and V is TRBV14; 8 nucleotides match TRBD1. Germline V gives CDR1 SGHDN, CDR2 FVKESK. After removal of 4 bases from V and 1 base from J, the junction contained 5 bases not matched to a gene. This CDR3 comprises 15 residues. The CDR3 DNA reads TGTGCCAGCAGCCTTCGACAGGGGAGGAACACTGAAGCTTTCTTT. It codes for CASSLRQGRNTEAFF.

Turning to this clone: Other DNA sequences of this sample code for an identical CDR3. The chain combines TRBV27 with TRBJ2-3; tentatively, D is TRBD2 (5 bases). CDR1 is MNHEY, CDR2 SMNVEV, per germline (reference sequence). The CDR3 length is 15 residues. V shed 2 bases and J shed 3 bases, with 12 bases lying between them. The CDR3 loop is CASSLRLAGTDTQYF. In DNA, the CDR3 is TGTGCCAGCAGTTTACGGCTAGCTGGTACAGATACGCAGTATTTT.

V and J are TRBV7-6 and TRBJ2-3; 11 bases agree with TRBD1. The germline V gene encodes CDR1 SGHVS and CDR2 FNYEAQ. J lost 5 bases, V lost 1 base, and 11 bases had no gene match. The CDR3 spans 18 residues. DNA of the CDR3: TGTGCCAGCAGCTTAGGCTTTGTCGGACAGGGGGCAGAAGATACGCAGTATTTT. It translates to CASSLGFVGQGAEDTQYF.

This chain connects TRBV10-2 to TRBJ2-7, with D hard to call. Germline CDR1 and CDR2: WSHSY and SAAADI. V lost 2 bases, J lost 4 bases, and 12 bases lay in between. The CDR3 is 14 residues long. The chain's CDR3 is CASSEREKRYEQYF. The DNA of the CDR3 is TGCGCCAGCAGTGAGAGGGAAAAGAGGTACGAGCAGTACTTC.

Regarding this clone: This same CDR3 is encoded by further DNA sequences in the sample. The chain links TRBV5-1 to TRBJ2-7; D unclear. Germline V gene lookup returns CDR1 SGHRS and CDR2 YFSETQ. The V end was cut by 0 bases, the J end by 5 bases, with 6 bases between. The CDR3 spans 12 residues. The CDR3 region has the DNA TGCGCCAGCAGCTTGGGTAGGGACGAGCAGTACTTC. It codes for CASSLGRDEQYF.

The chain carries TRBV6-4 and TRBJ2-7; tentative D call: TRBD2 (6 bases). Germline V gene lookup returns CDR1 MRHNA and CDR2 SNTAGT. The CDR3 length is 20 residues. V was cut by 8 bases and J by 10 bases, with 42 bases left in between. The CDR3 spells CASFVYFRRVHSRHHQGQYF. CDR3 coding DNA: TGTGCCAGCTTCGTATATTTCCGGAGGGTCCATTCGAGACACCACCAGGGACAGTACTTC.

This clone showed up just a few times. J is TRBJ1-1 and V is TRBV7-9; perhaps TRBD1 as D (5 bases). Germline V gives CDR1 SEHNR, CDR2 FQNEAQ (reference sequence). Trimming shortened V by 5 bases and J by 8 bases, and 12 bases separated the two germline ends. The CDR3 loop spans 12 amino acids. The CDR3 loop is CASSGREPEAFF. In DNA, the CDR3 is TGTGCCAGCAGCGGCAGGGAGCCGGAAGCTTTCTTT. The whole variable domain, remainder taken from reference TRBV7-9 and TRBJ1-1, is DTGVSQNPRHKITKRGQNVTFRCDPISEHNRLYWYRQTLGQGPEFLTYFQNEAQLEKSRLLSDRFSAERPKGSFSTLEIQRTEQGDSAMYLCASSGREPEAFFGQGTRLTVV.

CDR3 sequence reads: CAISGAGGTGELFF. In DNA, the CDR3 is TGTGCCATCAGTGGAGCGGGCGGTACCGGGGAGCTGTTTTTT. The chain is built from TRBV10-3 and TRBJ2-2; D perhaps matches TRBD2 (6 bases). Germline lookup yields CDR1 ENHRY and CDR2 SYGVKD. Between the trimmed V and J ends, which lost 4 bases and 5 bases, there was a span of 11 bases. The CDR3 loop spans 14 amino acids.